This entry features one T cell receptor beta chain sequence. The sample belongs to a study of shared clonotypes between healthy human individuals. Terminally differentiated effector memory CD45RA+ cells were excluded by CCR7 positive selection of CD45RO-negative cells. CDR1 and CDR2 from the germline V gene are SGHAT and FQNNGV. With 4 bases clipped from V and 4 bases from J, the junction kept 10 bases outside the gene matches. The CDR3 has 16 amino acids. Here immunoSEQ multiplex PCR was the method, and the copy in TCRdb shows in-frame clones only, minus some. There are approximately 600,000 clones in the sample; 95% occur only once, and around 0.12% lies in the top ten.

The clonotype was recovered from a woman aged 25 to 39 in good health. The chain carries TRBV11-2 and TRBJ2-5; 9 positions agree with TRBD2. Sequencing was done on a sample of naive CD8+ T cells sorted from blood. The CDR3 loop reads CASSSSLQAGGETQYF. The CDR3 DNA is TGTGCCAGCAGCTCCTCTCTTCAAGCGGGAGGAGAGACCCAGTACTTC.